This section outlines one T cell receptor (beta chain) sequence together with its context. As yet, its antigen is unknown. The assay was run at survey level. The assay was immunoSEQ multiplex PCR, and TCRdb's table has in-frame clones only and misses some. The sample includes fewer than 35,000 clones, about 91% of them seen just once. The data derive from a study of STAT5B mutations in CD4+ large granular lymphocyte leukemia. Study-level results: Main leukemic clonotypes were patient-specific, but approximately 25% appeared at low frequency elsewhere. Patient CD4-sorted repertoires stayed more clonal than healthy ones after leukemic-clone removal.

CDR1 is SEHNR, CDR2 FQNEAQ, per germline (reference sequence). This CDR3 region has 12 residues. The V and J ends lost 2 bases and 3 bases respectively, with 4 bases between them. The chain employs TRBV7-9 and TRBJ1-1; D is unclear. The sequencing input was CD4+ T cells from blood buffy coats. The receptor was derived from a human donor in good health. Here the CDR3 DNA reads TGTGCCAGCAGCTTAATGGACACTGAAGCTTTCTTT. This codes for CASSLMDTEAFF.